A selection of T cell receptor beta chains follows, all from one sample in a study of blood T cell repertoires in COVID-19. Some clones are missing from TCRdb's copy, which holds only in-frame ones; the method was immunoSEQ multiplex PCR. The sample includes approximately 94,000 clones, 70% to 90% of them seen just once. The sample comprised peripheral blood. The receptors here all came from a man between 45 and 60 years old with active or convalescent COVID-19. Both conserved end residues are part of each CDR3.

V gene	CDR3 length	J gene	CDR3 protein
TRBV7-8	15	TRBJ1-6	CASSLGPLLNSPLHF
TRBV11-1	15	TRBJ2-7	CASSFARAGPYEQYF
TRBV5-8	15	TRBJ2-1	CASSSTSGREGEQFF
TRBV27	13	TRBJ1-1	CASSLGADTEAFF
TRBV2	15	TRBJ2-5	CASSAGTLPQETQYF
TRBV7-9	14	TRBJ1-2	CASSSTGGDYGYTF
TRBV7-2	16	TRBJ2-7	CASSLEGGRRWYEQYF
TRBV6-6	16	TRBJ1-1	CASSYPGQFMNTEAFF
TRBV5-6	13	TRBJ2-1	CASSLGLRNEQFF
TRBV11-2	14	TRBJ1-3	CASSLDRVGNTIYF
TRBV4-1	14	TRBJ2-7	CASSQTGGIYEQYF
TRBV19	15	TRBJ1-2	CASRTGTGGSYGYTF
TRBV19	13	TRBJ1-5	CAVGGSVGQPQHF
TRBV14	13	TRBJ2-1	CASSPYTSNEQFF
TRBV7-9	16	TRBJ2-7	CASTTNWGVESYEQYF
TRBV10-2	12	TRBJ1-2	CASSVTGYGYTF
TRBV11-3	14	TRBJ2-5	CASSLEQYQETQYF
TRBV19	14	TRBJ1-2	CASSPGQVRYGYTF
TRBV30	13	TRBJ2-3	CAWRLTGTDTQYF
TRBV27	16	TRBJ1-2	CASKWTGGDANYGYTF
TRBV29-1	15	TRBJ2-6	CSVGGGGPGANVLTF
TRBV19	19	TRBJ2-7	CASSTTGLAGGASSYEQYF
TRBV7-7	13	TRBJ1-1	CASSPGPGAEAFF
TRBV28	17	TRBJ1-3	CASRPYLGGRSGNTIYF
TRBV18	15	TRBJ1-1	CASSPSGQENTEAFF
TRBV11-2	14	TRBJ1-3	CASSYGGWGNTIYF
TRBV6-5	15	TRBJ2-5	CASKKKGVTQETQYF
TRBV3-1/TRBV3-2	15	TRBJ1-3	CASSQEGPGGNTIYF
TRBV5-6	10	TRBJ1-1	CASSFNEAFF
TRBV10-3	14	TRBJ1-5	CATQSPEGNQPQHF
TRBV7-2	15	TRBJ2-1	CASSLGSGMVNEQFF
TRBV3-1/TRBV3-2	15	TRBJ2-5	CASSQDYLDEVPQYF
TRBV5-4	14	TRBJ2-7	CASSLEAGAREQYF
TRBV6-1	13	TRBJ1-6	CASSEVGESPLHF
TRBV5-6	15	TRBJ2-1	CASSWDRGPRHEQFF
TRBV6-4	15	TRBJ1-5	CASSEEAYSNQPQHF
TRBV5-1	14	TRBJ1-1	CASSLYSLNTEAFF
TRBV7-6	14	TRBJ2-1	CASSFTGTGNEQFF
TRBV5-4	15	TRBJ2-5	CASSVVGRGRETQYF
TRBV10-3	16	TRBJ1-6	CAISEDGTGGFSPLHF
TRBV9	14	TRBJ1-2	CASTSGQGAYGYTF
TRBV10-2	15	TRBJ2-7	CASRDPPRDSYEQYF
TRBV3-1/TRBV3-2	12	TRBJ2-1	CASTIQGDEQFF
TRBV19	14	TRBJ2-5	CASGSRDRGRAQYF
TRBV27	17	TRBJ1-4	CASSFMGSPSTNEKLFF
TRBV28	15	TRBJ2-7	CASSFQAGGPGEQYF
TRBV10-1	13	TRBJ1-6	CASSQEINSPLHF
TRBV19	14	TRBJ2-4	CASSIAYRKNIQYF
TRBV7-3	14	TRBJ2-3	CASSPRGDTDTQYF
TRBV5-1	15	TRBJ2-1	CASSSTDFFGNEQFF
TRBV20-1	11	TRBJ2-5	CRAGGGETQYF
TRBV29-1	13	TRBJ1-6	CSVDRLLNSPLHF
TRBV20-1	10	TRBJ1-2	CSARDNRDTF
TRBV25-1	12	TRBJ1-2	CASSARRGGYTF
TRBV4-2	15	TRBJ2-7	CASSHAGTAAYEQYF
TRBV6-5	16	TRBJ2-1	CASSFPGTSGRDEQFF
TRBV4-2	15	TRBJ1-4	CASSQGTGGGEKLFF
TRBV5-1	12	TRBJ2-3	CASSLGSDTQYF
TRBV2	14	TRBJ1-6	CASRADRGGSPLHF
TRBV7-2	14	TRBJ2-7	CASSLWTTTYEQYF